The 28 T cell receptor beta chains presented below share a single source sample, sequenced in a study of blood T cell repertoires in COVID-19. Generated by immunoSEQ multiplex PCR, the TCRdb table keeps only in-frame clones and is missing some. The table lists about 360,000 clones, more than 75% of them singletons. The specimen was peripheral blood. These receptors originate from a human donor in a cohort sampled during active COVID-19.

The chain employs TRBV30 and TRBJ1-1; D is perhaps TRBD1 (6 bases). The CDR3 is made up of 14 amino acids. The germline gives CDR1 GTSNPN, CDR2 SVGIG (reference sequence). V dropped 3 bases and J dropped 6 bases, with 17 bases sitting between them. The CDR3 nucleotides are TGTGCCTGGAGGCCAAGGGGGAGCATGGCTGAAGCTTTCTTT. Encoded protein: CAWRPRGSMAEAFF.

This sequence joins TRBV12-3 or TRBV12-4 and TRBJ1-4, with D possibly TRBD1 on 5 matching bases. CDR3 length equals 13 residues. V lost 4 bases, J lost 12 bases, and 15 bases lay in between. The CDR3 sequence is CASSSSRQGELFF. CDR3 in DNA: TGTGCCAGCAGTTCCAGTCGGCAGGGTGAACTGTTTTTT.

In this sample, this clone turned up a few times. The identical CDR3 is also encoded by other nucleotide sequences in the sample. The gene calls are TRBV19 and TRBJ1-2; D ambiguous. The V gene's germline CDR1 is LNHDA and CDR2 SQIVND (reference sequence). This CDR3 contains 14 residues. The V and J ends lost 5 bases and 3 bases respectively, with 13 bases between them. CDR3 coding DNA: TGTGCCAGTAGTCTGACCGGGAGGTACTATGGCTACACCTTC. Protein sequence: CASSLTGRYYGYTF.

The V gene is TRBV4-1, the J gene TRBJ2-2, with TRBD1 identical over 9 bases. The CDR3 extends over 17 amino acids. Germline V gene data show CDR1 as MGHRA and CDR2 as YSYEKL. The V gene end was trimmed by 2 bases and the J gene end by 6 bases; junction bases not matched to a gene: 10. The CDR3 DNA is TGCGCCAGCAGCCAAACCCCCGGGACAGGGCCGGCCGGGGAGCTGTTTTTT. This encodes CASSQTPGTGPAGELFF.

The rearrangement links TRBV6-5 to TRBJ1-3; no firm D call. Germline V gene sequence: CDR1 MNHEY, CDR2 SVGAGI. The CDR3 covers 15 residues. V dropped 8 bases and J dropped 0 bases, with 14 bases sitting between them. CDR3 DNA sequence: TGTGCCAGCGGATCAGGAATCAGCTCTGGAAACACCATATATTTT. Its protein is CASGSGISSGNTIYF.

The chain carries TRBV7-9 and TRBJ1-1; 7 positions match TRBD1. Looked up from germline, CDR1 is SEHNR and CDR2 is FQNEAQ (reference sequence). The CDR3 has 14 amino acids. Trimming cost V 5 bases and J 1 base; bases outside gene matches: 4. CDR3 in DNA: TGTGCCAGCAGCCGGTGGACAGGGAACACTGAAGCTTTCTTT. This translates into CASSRWTGNTEAFF.

CDR3 loop: CASRTKIGTSGGRLFF. The CDR3 DNA reads as TGTGCCAGCAGGACCAAAATTGGGACTAGCGGGGGGAGGCTGTTCTTC. The chain has TRBV7-2 and TRBJ2-1; 15 positions agree with TRBD2. The CDR3 has 16 residues. CDR1 is SGHTA and CDR2 is FQGNSA in the germline V gene. Trimming cost V 6 bases and J 15 bases; bases outside gene matches: 15.

This sequence joins TRBV15 and TRBJ1-4; TRBD1 matches 9 bases. Germline V gene lookup returns CDR1 LNHNV and CDR2 YYDKDF (reference sequence). V was clipped by 4 bases and J by 8 bases; unmatched bases: 11. CDR3 length: 16 amino acids. CDR3 nucleotides: TGTGCCACCAGCACTTCTTCGGGACAGGGTGCCGAAAAACTGTTTTTT. Amino acids: CATSTSSGQGAEKLFF.

V is TRBV27 and J is TRBJ2-7; a possible D gene is TRBD2 (5 bases). Germline V gene sequence: CDR1 MNHEY, CDR2 SMNVEV (reference sequence). Trimming removed 4 bases at V and 4 bases at J, with 14 bases between. The CDR3 covers 14 residues. The CDR3 region is CASSSPSRGYEQYF. The CDR3 DNA follows: TGTGCCAGCAGTTCACCCTCGAGAGGGTACGAGCAGTACTTC.

DNA of the CDR3: TGTGCCAGCAGCCTGGACAGGGGAAACACCATATATTTT. Translating gives CASSLDRGNTIYF. The genes are TRBV5-6 and TRBJ1-3; the match to TRBD1 covers 7 bases. This CDR3 has 13 amino acids. Germline V gene data show CDR1 as SGHDT and CDR2 as YYEEEE. J gave up 4 bases and V 4 bases, and 2 bases lay outside the gene matches.

The chain has TRBV9 and TRBJ1-1, with 10 bases aligning to TRBD1. Trimming removed 0 bases from V and 4 bases from J; junction bases left unmatched: 9. The CDR3 is 17 amino acids. Germline lookup yields CDR1 SGDLS and CDR2 YYNGEE. CDR3 in amino acids: CASSVGRFDRGRTEAFF. The DNA of the CDR3 is TGTGCCAGCAGCGTAGGTCGTTTTGACAGGGGGCGCACTGAAGCTTTCTTT.

The CDR3, as DNA: TGTGCCAGCAGCGTGGATAGCGGGGCCAATGAGCAGTTCTTC. This encodes CASSVDSGANEQFF. V gene TRBV9 combines with J gene TRBJ2-1; 8 bases map to TRBD2. CDR1 is SGDLS, CDR2 YYNGEE, per germline. CDR3 length: 14 residues. V lost 2 bases to trimming and J lost 6 bases; unmatched junction nucleotides: 4.

The chain is built from TRBV19 and TRBJ1-2; D is perhaps TRBD1 (6 bases). The germline gives CDR1 LNHDA, CDR2 SQIVND (reference sequence). Trimming left V 5 bases short and J 8 bases short, with 15 bases between. The CDR3 runs 13 residues. The CDR3 protein is CASSATGTSGYTF. CDR3 bases: TGTGCCAGTAGTGCAACAGGGACGAGCGGCTACACCTTC.

The chain recombines TRBV19 with TRBJ1-1, with TRBD1 identical over 7 bases. V dropped 5 bases and J dropped 1; count of bases not matched to a gene: 4. This CDR3 spans 14 amino acids. The germline V gene has CDR1 LNHDA and CDR2 SQIVND (reference sequence). Here the CDR3 DNA reads TGTGCCAGTAGTCGAACAGGGGAGAACACTGAAGCTTTCTTT. Its translation is CASSRTGENTEAFF.

The V call is TRBV19, the J call TRBJ1-1; 11 positions agree with TRBD1. This CDR3 has 15 residues. V shed 5 bases, J shed 5 bases, and the junction held 7 bases outside the gene matches. Germline CDR1 reads LNHDA; CDR2 reads SQIVND (reference sequence). CDR3 in DNA: TGTGCCAGTAGTCTTCGGACAGGGGGCAGTACTGAAGCTTTCTTT. Amino acid sequence: CASSLRTGGSTEAFF.

The V gene is TRBV9, the J gene TRBJ2-7; 14 bases are a match to TRBD2. Germline-derived CDR1 and CDR2 are SGDLS and YYNGEE. The CDR3 is 16 amino acids. J was trimmed by 5 bases and V by 4 bases; bases with no gene match: 8. The CDR3 nucleotides read TGTGCCAGCAGCCCGATGGCGGGACTAGCGGGAGACGAGCAGTACTTC. Its translation: CASSPMAGLAGDEQYF.

This clone was detected only once. This chain uses TRBV4-1 with TRBJ1-4; no firm D call. Between the trimmed V and J ends, which lost 4 bases and 4 bases, there was a span of 13 bases. This CDR3 spans 15 amino acids. Germline V gene data show CDR1 as MGHRA and CDR2 as YSYEKL. CDR3 DNA sequence: TGCGCCAGCAGCCTCGGAGAGTCCGGTAATGAAAAACTGTTTTTT. Its translation is CASSLGESGNEKLFF.

The chain is built from TRBV4-1 and TRBJ2-1; a possible D gene is TRBD1 (5 bases). V was trimmed by 4 bases and J by 5 bases, leaving 9 bases between them. This CDR3 comprises 13 residues. Germline assignment: CDR1 MGHRA and CDR2 YSYEKL. CDR3 bases: TGCGCCAGCAGCCCAGGGTCCAACAATGAGCAGTTCTTC. It is translated as CASSPGSNNEQFF.

The CDR3 coding sequence is TGTGCCAGCATCCCGCATTCGGCTAGCGGGTTCTACGAGCAGTACTTC. Protein product: CASIPHSASGFYEQYF. This rearrangement joins TRBV28 to TRBJ2-7; 8 nucleotides align to TRBD2. V shed 7 bases, J shed 3 bases, and the junction held 14 bases outside the gene matches. CDR1 and CDR2 (germline): MDHEN, SYDVKM. The CDR3 consists of 16 residues.

The chain joins TRBV7-2 to TRBJ2-1; tentative D call: TRBD1 (5 bases). Germline CDR1 is SGHTA and CDR2 is FQGNSA. The CDR3 is 15 residues long. Trimming removed 5 bases from V and 9 bases from J, with 20 bases in between. CDR3 region: CASSPSVRVTGEQFF. CDR3 sequence (DNA): TGTGCCAGCAGCCCCTCTGTCAGGGTGACGGGTGAGCAGTTCTTC.

The rearrangement links TRBV29-1 to TRBJ1-1; 8 bases are a match to TRBD1. The CDR3 is made up of 11 amino acids. The V gene's germline CDR1 is SQVTM and CDR2 ANQGSEA. V lost 5 bases, J lost 6 bases, and 2 bases stayed unmatched. CDR3 loop: CSVTDRAEAFF. CDR3 sequence (DNA): TGCAGCGTTACGGACAGGGCTGAAGCTTTCTTT.

J is TRBJ1-4 and V is TRBV10-1; D perhaps matches TRBD1 (6 bases). Germline V gives CDR1 WNHNN, CDR2 SYGVQD (reference sequence). The CDR3 is 15 amino acids. V dropped 7 bases and J dropped 4 bases, with 16 bases sitting between them. CDR3 sequence reads: CASIPDRRFNEKLFF. The CDR3 nucleotides are TGCGCCAGCATACCCGACAGGCGCTTTAATGAAAAACTGTTTTTT.

The chain recombines TRBV29-1 with TRBJ1-2; D may be TRBD1 (6 bases). The CDR3 runs to 15 residues. Germline values: CDR1 SQVTM, CDR2 ANQGSEA. V was shortened by 2 bases and J by 2 bases, with 15 bases between the two germline ends. In DNA form, the CDR3 reads TGCAGCGTTGAAATGGGAGGGCAGGGGAACTATGGCTACACCTTC. It is translated as CSVEMGGQGNYGYTF. The whole variable domain, filled in from reference TRBV29-1 and TRBJ1-2, reads SAVISQKPSRDICQRGTSLTIQCQVDSQVTMMFWYRQQPGQSLTLIATANQGSEATYESGFVIDKFPISRPNLTFSTLTVSNMSPEDSSIYLCSVEMGGQGNYGYTFGSGTRLTVV.

J is TRBJ2-5 and V is TRBV19; 14 bases agree with TRBD2. Per the germline V gene, CDR1 is LNHDA and CDR2 is SQIVND (reference sequence). V lost 4 bases, J lost 5 bases, and 9 bases stayed unmatched. The CDR3 totals 17 residues. The CDR3 is CASSKTSGGARRETQYF. In nucleotides, the CDR3 is TGTGCCAGTAGTAAGACTAGCGGGGGGGCCAGGAGGGAGACCCAGTACTTC. Complete variable domain (other parts from reference TRBV19 and TRBJ2-5): DGGITQSPKYLFRKEGQNVTLSCEQNLNHDAMYWYRQDPGQGLRLIYYSQIVNDFQKGDIAEGYSVSREKKESFPLTVTSAQKNPTAFYLCASSKTSGGARRETQYFGPGTRLLVL.

V is TRBV6-6 and J is TRBJ2-2, with TRBD1 identical over 10 bases. J was trimmed by 5 bases and V by 5 bases; bases with no gene match: 5. Germline V gene sequence: CDR1 MNHNY, CDR2 SVGAGI (reference sequence). The CDR3 loop spans 15 amino acids. CDR3 protein: CASSPGQGSTGELFF. CDR3 sequence (DNA): TGTGCCAGCAGTCCGGGACAGGGGTCGACCGGGGAGCTGTTTTTT.

J is TRBJ2-4 and V is TRBV27, with 7 positions matching TRBD1. Trimming took 4 bases from V and 5 from J; bases not matched to a gene: 2. CDR3 length: 13 residues. Germline CDR1 is MNHEY and CDR2 is SMNVEV (reference sequence). CDR3 sequence reads: CASSYRGENIQYF. The CDR3 region has the DNA TGTGCCAGCAGTTACAGGGGAGAAAACATTCAGTACTTC.

Concerning this clone: This specimen includes other DNA sequences encoding the same CDR3. V usage is TRBV5-5 and J usage is TRBJ1-5; a possible D gene is TRBD1 (5 bases). The CDR3 totals 14 residues. CDR1 is SGHKS, CDR2 YYEKEE, per germline (reference sequence). Deletions cut 1 base from V and 7 bases from J, with 12 bases between. CDR3: CASSLRQGSQPQHF. DNA of the CDR3: TGTGCCAGCAGCTTGAGGCAGGGTTCGCAGCCCCAGCATTTT.

The V and J genes are TRBV7-9 and TRBJ1-5; D is possibly TRBD1 (5 bases). This CDR3 is built from 15 residues. CDR1 SEHNR and CDR2 FQNEAQ come from the germline V gene (reference sequence). V lost 1 base, J lost 3 bases, and 10 bases lay in between. The CDR3 coding sequence is TGTGCCAGCAGCTTAGACGACAGCCTCAATCAGCCCCAGCATTTT. Translated: CASSLDDSLNQPQHF.